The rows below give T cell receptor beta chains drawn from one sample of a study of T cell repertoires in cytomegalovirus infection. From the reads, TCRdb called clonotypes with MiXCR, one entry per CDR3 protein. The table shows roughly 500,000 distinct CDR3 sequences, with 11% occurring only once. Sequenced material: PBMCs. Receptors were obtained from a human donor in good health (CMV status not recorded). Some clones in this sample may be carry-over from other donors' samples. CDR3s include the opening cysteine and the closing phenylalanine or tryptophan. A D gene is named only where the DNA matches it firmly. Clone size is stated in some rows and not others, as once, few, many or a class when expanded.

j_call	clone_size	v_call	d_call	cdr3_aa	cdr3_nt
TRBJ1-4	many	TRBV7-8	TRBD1	CASSLRDSTNEKLFF	TGTGCCAGCAGCTTACGGGACAGCACTAATGAAAAACTGTTTTTT
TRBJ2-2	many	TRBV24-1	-	CATSDSGRITGELFF	TGTGCCACCAGTGATTCTGGACGGATCACCGGGGAGCTGTTTTTT
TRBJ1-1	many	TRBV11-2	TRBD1	CASNSQGAVMNTEAFF	TGTGCCAGCAATTCCCAGGGGGCAGTCATGAACACTGAAGCTTTCTTT
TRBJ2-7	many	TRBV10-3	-	CAIRTTGRRNEQYF	TGTGCCATCAGGACGACAGGCAGGAGGAACGAGCAGTACTTC
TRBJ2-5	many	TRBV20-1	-	CSARDPQGYQETQYF	TGCAGTGCTAGAGATCCTCAGGGGTACCAAGAGACCCAGTACTTC
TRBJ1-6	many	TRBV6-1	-	CASSSYDSPLHF	TGTGCCAGCAGTTCGTATGATTCACCCCTCCACTTT
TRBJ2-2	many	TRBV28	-	CASSLFTGELFF	TGTGCCAGCAGTTTATTTACCGGGGAGCTGTTTTTT
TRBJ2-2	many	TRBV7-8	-	CASSLEPGWLFF	TGTGCCAGCAGCTTAGAACCCGGATGGCTGTTTTTT
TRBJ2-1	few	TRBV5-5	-	CASSLVVQAYNEQFF	TGTGCCAGCAGCTTGGTCGTACAGGCCTACAATGAGCAGTTCTTC
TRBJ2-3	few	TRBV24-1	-	CATSGGGRDTQYF	TGTGCCACCAGTGGTGGGGGGAGAGATACGCAGTATTTT
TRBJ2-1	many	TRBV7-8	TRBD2	CASSRRLAGASSSYNEQFF	TGTGCCAGCAGCCGGCGACTAGCGGGGGCTTCGAGCTCCTACAATGAGCAGTTCTTC
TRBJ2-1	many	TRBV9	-	CASSDTNEQFF	TGTGCCAGCAGCGATACGAATGAGCAGTTCTTC
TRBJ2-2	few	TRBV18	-	CASSPPGQRGTGELFF	TGTGCCAGCTCACCACCGGGGCAGCGTGGGACCGGGGAGCTGTTTTTT
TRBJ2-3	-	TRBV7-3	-	CASGMTPGVGTDTQYF	TGTGCCAGCGGCATGACCCCGGGGGTAGGCACAGATACGCAGTATTTT
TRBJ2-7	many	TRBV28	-	CASSLVNGDYEQYF	TGTGCCAGCAGTTTGGTTAATGGAGACTACGAGCAGTACTTC
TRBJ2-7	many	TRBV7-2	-	CASSPTRNTYEQYF	TGTGCCAGCAGCCCCACACGGAATACCTACGAGCAGTACTTC
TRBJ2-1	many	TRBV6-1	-	CASTPPRGGNEQFF	TGTGCCAGCACCCCACCGAGGGGGGGGAATGAGCAGTTCTTC
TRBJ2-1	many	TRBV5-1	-	CASSLTTGSDEQFF	TGCGCCAGCAGCCTGACTACCGGTAGCGATGAGCAGTTCTTC
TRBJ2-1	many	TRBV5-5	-	CASSRSGYNEQFF	TGTGCCAGCAGCAGGAGCGGATACAATGAGCAGTTCTTC